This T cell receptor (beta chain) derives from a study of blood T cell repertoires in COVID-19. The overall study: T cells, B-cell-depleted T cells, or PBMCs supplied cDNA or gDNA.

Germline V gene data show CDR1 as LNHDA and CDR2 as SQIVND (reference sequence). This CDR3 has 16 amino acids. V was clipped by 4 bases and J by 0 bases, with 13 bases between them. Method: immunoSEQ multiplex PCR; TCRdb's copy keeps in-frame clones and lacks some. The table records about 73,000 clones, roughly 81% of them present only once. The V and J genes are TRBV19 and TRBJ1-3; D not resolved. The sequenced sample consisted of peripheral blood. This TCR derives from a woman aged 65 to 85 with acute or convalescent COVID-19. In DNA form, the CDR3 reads TGTGCCAGTAGTACGCAGCCAGGCTACTCTGGAAACACCATATATTTT. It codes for CASSTQPGYSGNTIYF.